The T cell receptor (beta chain) under discussion was sequenced for a study of Ad26.COV2.S vaccination and SARS-CoV-2 variants. Clones were read by immunoSEQ multiplex PCR, and TCRdb kept only the in-frame ones, dropping some. The sample contains roughly 400,000 clones, about 89% of which appear only once. The CDR3 loop spans 14 amino acids. CDR1 is MNHEY, CDR2 SVGAGI, per germline. Trimming pared 5 bases from V and 3 bases from J, leaving 13 bases between. As for treatment: 15 to 20 received Ad26.COV2.S at low or high dose, single or two shots; about 5 received placebo; per-sample allocation not given. Sampling occurred on day 63 after the first vaccine or placebo injection.

This sequence joins TRBV6-5 and TRBJ1-1; perhaps TRBD1 as D (5 bases). This sequence originates from a person aged 18-60 years who received the Ad26.COV2.S COVID-19 vaccine or a placebo. The source material was peripheral blood, sampled in a trial of Ad26.COV2.S vaccine versus placebo. This CDR3 is CASSRPGLDTEAFF. Here the CDR3 DNA reads TGTGCCAGCAGTAGACCGGGGCTTGACACTGAAGCTTTCTTT.